These T cell receptor beta chains were read from a single sample in a study of blood T cells in healthy people across ages. TCRdb passed the 5' RACE reads through MiXCR, listing each CDR3 protein once. The sample has over a million distinct CDR3 sequences, 40% to 45% seen once. The sequencing sample was made of blood. The receptors stem from a woman under 30 in good health. CDR3s include the opening cysteine and the closing phenylalanine or tryptophan. The D gene is left open where the match is weak. Size is omitted from some rows. Given values are once, few, many or a class for expanded clones.

>TRBV7-9|NA|TRBJ2-7|NA
TGTGCCAGCAGCTTACCCGGGAGTTCCTACAATGAGCAGTACTTC
CASSLPGSSYNEQYF
>TRBV2|few|TRBJ2-7|TRBD2
TGTGCCAGCAATAGACTAGCGGGAGACTACGAGCAGTACTTC
CASNRLAGDYEQYF
>TRBV4-3|few|TRBJ2-3|TRBD2
TGCGCCAGCAGCCAGAGAATAGCGGGAGCAGCAGATACGCAGTATTTT
CASSQRIAGAADTQYF
>TRBV7-6|few|TRBJ1-4|NA
TGTGCCAGCAGCCAACTAGGGGGGCGGACTAATGAAAAACTGTTTTTT
CASSQLGGRTNEKLFF
>TRBV30|NA|TRBJ1-1|NA
TGTGCCTGGAATTGGGGGGGCACTGAAGCTTTCTTT
CAWNWGGTEAFF
>TRBV6-2/TRBV6-3|once|TRBJ2-4|NA
TGTACCAGCAGTTACATGTGGAGGGGAGACATTCAGTACTTC
CTSSYMWRGDIQYF
>TRBV20-1|NA|TRBJ2-3|TRBD2
TGCAGGAGCGGGACGAACACAGATACGCAGTATTTT
CRSGTNTDTQYF
>TRBV7-9|NA|TRBJ1-1|NA
TGTGCCAGCAGCTTATCGGGGGCGGGAGCTTTCTTT
CASSLSGAGAFF
>TRBV29-1|NA|TRBJ2-5|NA
TGCAGCGTTGATTCGTCCGGGGGCGAGGAGACCCAGTACTTC
CSVDSSGGEETQYF
>TRBV11-2|few|TRBJ2-1|NA
TGTGCCAGCAGCTTGGAGCGTAGGAGCTCCTACAATGAGCAGTTCTTC
CASSLERRSSYNEQFF
>TRBV7-2|NA|TRBJ1-6|NA
TGTGCCAGCAGCTTAGATCAGGGATCACCCCTCCACTTT
CASSLDQGSPLHF
>TRBV4-1|few|TRBJ1-1|TRBD1
TGCGCCAGCAGCCCTCCGGGACAGCTGAACACTGAAGCTTTCTTT
CASSPPGQLNTEAFF
>TRBV20-1|NA|TRBJ1-2|TRBD1
TGCGGTGCTTCCCCGGGAGGGGACAGGGACCCTACCATCTATGGCTACACCTTC
CGASPGGDRDPTIYGYTF
>TRBV20-1|NA|TRBJ2-3|NA
TGCAGTGCCCCATTCGTCCGCGGGGCTAGCACAGATACGCAGTATTTT
CSAPFVRGASTDTQYF
>TRBV29-1|NA|TRBJ1-2|NA
TGCAGCGTTGAGCAGGACAGCAACTATGGCTACACCTTC
CSVEQDSNYGYTF
>TRBV6-5|NA|TRBJ2-5|NA
TGTGCCAGCAGTTACTTAGGGGGGTCGACCCAGTACTTC
CASSYLGGSTQYF
>TRBV7-2|NA|TRBJ2-2|NA
TGTGCCAGCAGCTTAGCGGTTGGTACCCAGACCGGGGAGCTGTTTTTT
CASSLAVGTQTGELFF
>TRBV29-1|many|TRBJ1-1|NA
TGCAGCGTTGAAAGAGGGATGAACACTGAAGCTTTCTTT
CSVERGMNTEAFF
>TRBV28|NA|TRBJ2-7|NA
TGTGCCAGCAGGTTCTGGGTGTACGAGCAGTACTTC
CASRFWVYEQYF
>TRBV6-5|NA|TRBJ2-2|NA
TGTGCCAGCAGTTACTCCCCCGGCGGGTTCGGCACCGGGGAGCTGTTTTTT
CASSYSPGGFGTGELFF
>TRBV18|NA|TRBJ2-7|TRBD2
TGTGCCAGCTCACCTCGCCCGACTAGCGGCACCTACGAGCAGTACTTC
CASSPRPTSGTYEQYF
>TRBV12-3/TRBV12-4|NA|TRBJ2-5|TRBD1
TGTGCCAGCAGGGGGACAGGCCGTATGGAGACCCAGTACTTC
CASRGTGRMETQYF
>TRBV15|NA|TRBJ1-2|NA
TGTGCCACCAGCAGTGAGACACTCTATGGCTACACCTTC
CATSSETLYGYTF
>TRBV4-1|NA|TRBJ2-1|TRBD2
TGCGCCAGCAGCCAGCTAGCGGGGGGCTTGGATTATGAGCAGTTCTTC
CASSQLAGGLDYEQFF
>TRBV2|few|TRBJ2-2|TRBD1
TGTGCCACCCTGGTGACAGGGGGCCTTTACACCGGGGAGCTGTTTTTT
CATLVTGGLYTGELFF
>TRBV6-1|NA|TRBJ1-2|NA
TGTGCCAGCATCTCCATGGTTACCATCCCCGGGGGCTACACCTTC
CASISMVTIPGGYTF
>TRBV12-3/TRBV12-4|NA|TRBJ1-2|TRBD1
TGTGACGACAGGGGATGGGCTGGTGGCTACACCTTC
CDDRGWAGGYTF
>TRBV20-1|NA|TRBJ1-1|TRBD1
TGCAGTGCTCAACCCCAGGGGGTAGGCACTGAAGCTTTCTTT
CSAQPQGVGTEAFF
>TRBV5-5|many|TRBJ2-1|NA
TGTGCCAGCAACTTTAGAACTGGGTCGTACAATGAGCAGTTCTTC
CASNFRTGSYNEQFF
>TRBV7-7|many|TRBJ2-2|NA
TGTGCTAGCAGCTTAGAGGCAGGGTCCGGGGAGCTGTTTTTT
CASSLEAGSGELFF
>TRBV7-2|NA|TRBJ1-2|NA
TGTGCCAGCAGCTTACTAACAGGCCCGCAGGTCTATGGCTACACCTTC
CASSLLTGPQVYGYTF
>TRBV7-2|NA|TRBJ2-7|TRBD2
TGTGCCAGCAGCTTTACTAGCGGGAACTCCTACGAGCAGTACTTC
CASSFTSGNSYEQYF
>TRBV4-2|NA|TRBJ1-6|NA
TGTGCCAGCAGCGAGTGGGAGGGACCCTATAGTTCACCCCTCCACTTT
CASSEWEGPYSSPLHF
>TRBV18|many|TRBJ2-7|TRBD1
TGTGCCAGCTCACCAGGGACAGGGTCCCACGAGCAGTACTTC
CASSPGTGSHEQYF
>TRBV10-3|NA|TRBJ2-1|TRBD2
TGTGCCATCCGCGCCGGGGGGGAATTTTTCGATGAGCAGTTCTTC
CAIRAGGEFFDEQFF
>TRBV5-6|few|TRBJ2-1|NA
TGTGCCAGCAGCTTTGGGCCAGGGGTTTACAATGAGCAGTTCTTC
CASSFGPGVYNEQFF
>TRBV20-1|few|TRBJ1-2|NA
TGCAGTGCTAGAACTGTGACTACCTATGGCTACACCTTC
CSARTVTTYGYTF
>TRBV9|NA|TRBJ2-1|NA
TGTGCCAGCAGCGTAGGTCAGGGCCCGAACGATGAGCAGTTCTTC
CASSVGQGPNDEQFF
>TRBV20-1|NA|TRBJ1-4|NA
TGCAGTGCTAAGGCAACTAATGAAAAACTGTTTTTT
CSAKATNEKLFF
>TRBV3-1|NA|TRBJ2-1|NA
TGTGCCAGCAGCCAAGATCTGTCTAGATTGAGCAATGAGCAGTTCTTC
CASSQDLSRLSNEQFF
>TRBV5-1|few|TRBJ2-1|NA
TGCGCCAGCAGCACGGAGGGGTCCAATGAGCAGTTCTTC
CASSTEGSNEQFF
>TRBV2|few|TRBJ2-3|TRBD2
TGTGCCAGCAGTGACTCCCAGTTGGCTAGCGGGGGCACAGATACGCAGTATTTT
CASSDSQLASGGTDTQYF
>TRBV7-2|NA|TRBJ1-2|TRBD1
TGTGCCAGCAGCTTAGAAAGAGGGGGCGGCTACACCTTC
CASSLERGGGYTF
>TRBV7-9|NA|TRBJ2-1|TRBD2
TGTGCTAGCAGCCCCGGGACTAGCGGGAGAAGTGAGCAGTTCTTC
CASSPGTSGRSEQFF
>TRBV9|NA|TRBJ1-2|NA
TGTGCCAGCAGCGTAGCAGAGAACTATGGCCACACCTTC
CASSVAENYGHTF
>TRBV11-3|NA|TRBJ2-1|TRBD2
TGTGCCAGCAGCCTACGACTAGCGGGAGACGTGGACAATGAGCAGTTCTTC
CASSLRLAGDVDNEQFF
>TRBV5-1|NA|TRBJ2-7|NA
TGCGCCAGCAGCTTTCCCGAGCGGAGCTCCTACGAGCAGTACTTC
CASSFPERSSYEQYF
>TRBV7-6|few|TRBJ2-7|TRBD1
TGTGCCAGCAGCCTAAGACAGGGGGTGGTTGATACCCAGTACTTC
CASSLRQGVVDTQYF